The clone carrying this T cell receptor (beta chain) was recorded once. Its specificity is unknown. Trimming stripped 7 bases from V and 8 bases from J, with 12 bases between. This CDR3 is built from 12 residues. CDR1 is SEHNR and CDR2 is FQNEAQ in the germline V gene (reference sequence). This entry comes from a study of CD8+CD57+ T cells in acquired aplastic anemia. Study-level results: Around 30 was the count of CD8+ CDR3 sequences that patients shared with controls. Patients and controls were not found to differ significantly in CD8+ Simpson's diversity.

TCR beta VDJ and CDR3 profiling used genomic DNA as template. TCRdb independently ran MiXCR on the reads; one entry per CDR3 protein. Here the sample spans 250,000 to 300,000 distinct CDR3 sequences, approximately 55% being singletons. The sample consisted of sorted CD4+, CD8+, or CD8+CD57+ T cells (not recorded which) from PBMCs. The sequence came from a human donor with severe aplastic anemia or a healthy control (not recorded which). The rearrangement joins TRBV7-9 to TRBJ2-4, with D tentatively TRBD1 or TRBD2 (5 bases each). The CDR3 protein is CASNLMGDIQYF. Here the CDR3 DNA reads TGTGCCAGCAACTTGATGGGGGACATTCAGTACTTC.